The clone carrying this TCR beta chain appeared many times. Its antigen is undetermined. This specimen comes from a study of early T cells in non-severe SARS-CoV-2 infection. Study as a whole: Sequencing of bulk RNA from unsorted whole blood was done, without chain pairing. Study outcomes and limitations: Matching results from VDJdb favored anti-spike CD8 responses, leaving private and CD4 specificities undetected.

Individual cDNA molecules each received unique molecular identifiers attached to them. TCRdb processed the 5' RACE reads anew with MiXCR; each CDR3 protein has one entry. The data contain over 85,000 distinct CDR3 sequences, roughly 12% of them singletons. From germline, CDR1 is LNHDA and CDR2 SQIVND (reference sequence). This CDR3 comprises 14 residues. With 1 base removed from V and 1 base from J, the gap between germline ends came to 8 bases. The chain uses TRBV19 and TRBJ2-7; possibly TRBD1 for D (5 bases). The sequencing used whole blood, collected at baseline. The sequence came from an adult who was a healthcare worker with PCR-confirmed SARS-CoV-2 infection or an uninfected control (not recorded which). In nucleotides, the CDR3 is TGTGCCAGTAGTATAGGGGGCGGATCCTACGAGCAGTACTTC. This translates into CASSIGGGSYEQYF.